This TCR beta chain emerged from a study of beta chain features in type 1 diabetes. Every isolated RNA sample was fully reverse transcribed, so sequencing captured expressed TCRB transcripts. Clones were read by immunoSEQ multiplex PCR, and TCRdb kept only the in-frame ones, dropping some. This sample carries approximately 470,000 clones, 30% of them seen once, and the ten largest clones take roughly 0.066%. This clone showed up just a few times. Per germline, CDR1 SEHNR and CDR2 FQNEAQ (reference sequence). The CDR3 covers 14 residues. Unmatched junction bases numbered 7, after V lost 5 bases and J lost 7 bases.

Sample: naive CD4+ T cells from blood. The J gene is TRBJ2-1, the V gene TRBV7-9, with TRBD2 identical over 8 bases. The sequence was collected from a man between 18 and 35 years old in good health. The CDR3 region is CASSPQRESNEQFF. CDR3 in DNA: TGTGCCAGCAGCCCCCAGCGGGAGTCGAATGAGCAGTTCTTC.